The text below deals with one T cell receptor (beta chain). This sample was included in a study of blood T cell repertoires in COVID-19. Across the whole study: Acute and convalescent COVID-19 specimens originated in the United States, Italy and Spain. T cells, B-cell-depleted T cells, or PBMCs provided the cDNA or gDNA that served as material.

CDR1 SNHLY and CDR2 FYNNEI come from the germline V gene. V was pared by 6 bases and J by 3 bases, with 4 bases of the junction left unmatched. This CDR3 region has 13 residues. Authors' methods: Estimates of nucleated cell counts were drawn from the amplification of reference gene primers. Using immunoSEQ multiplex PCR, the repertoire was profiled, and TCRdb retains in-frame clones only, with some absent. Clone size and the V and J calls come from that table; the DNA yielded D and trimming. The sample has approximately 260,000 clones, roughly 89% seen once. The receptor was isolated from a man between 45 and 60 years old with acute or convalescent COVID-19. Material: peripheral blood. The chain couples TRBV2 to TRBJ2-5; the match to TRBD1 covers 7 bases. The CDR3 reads CASRGGEKETQYF. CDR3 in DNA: TGTGCCAGCAGAGGGGGCGAAAAAGAGACCCAGTACTTC.